This TCR beta chain was sequenced during a study of blood T cell repertoires in COVID-19. Overall study context: PBMCs, B-cell-depleted T cells, or T cells were the source of the cDNA or gDNA that made up the material.

Per the original methods: Amplification of reference gene primers provided the estimated nucleated cell counts. Data came from immunoSEQ multiplex PCR; TCRdb stores just in-frame clones and leaves some out. Clone size and V and J calls were adopted from that table, with D and trimming inferred from the DNA. Here the sample spans fewer than 300,000 clones, over 65% being singletons. Only one count was recorded for this clone. The CDR3 contains 16 residues. J gave up 6 bases and V 3 bases, and 9 bases lay outside the gene matches. Germline CDR1 SGHRS, CDR2 YFSETQ. This receptor was taken from a woman older than 75 with acute or convalescent COVID-19. The chain recombines TRBV5-1 with TRBJ1-2, with 12 nucleotides matching TRBD1. The sequencing sample was made of peripheral blood. The DNA of the CDR3 is TGCGCCAGCAGCTGGGGAGGGACAGGGGGCGCAGATGGCTACACCTTC. It codes for CASSWGGTGGADGYTF.